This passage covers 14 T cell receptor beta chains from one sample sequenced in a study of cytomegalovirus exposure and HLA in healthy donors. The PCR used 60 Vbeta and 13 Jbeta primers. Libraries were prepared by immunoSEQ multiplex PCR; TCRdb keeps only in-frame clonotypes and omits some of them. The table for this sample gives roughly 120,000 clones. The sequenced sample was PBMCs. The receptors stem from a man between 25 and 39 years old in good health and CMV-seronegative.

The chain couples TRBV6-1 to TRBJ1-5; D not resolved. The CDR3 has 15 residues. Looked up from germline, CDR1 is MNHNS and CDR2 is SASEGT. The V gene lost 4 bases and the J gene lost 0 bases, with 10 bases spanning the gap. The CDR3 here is CASSASGYSNQPQHF. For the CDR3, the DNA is TGTGCCAGCAGTGCTTCGGGGTATAGCAATCAGCCCCAGCATTTT.

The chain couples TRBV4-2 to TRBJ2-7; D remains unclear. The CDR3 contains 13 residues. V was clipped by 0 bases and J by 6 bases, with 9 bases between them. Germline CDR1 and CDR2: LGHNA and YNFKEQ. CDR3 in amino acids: CASSQEYGAEQYF. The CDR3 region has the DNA TGTGCCAGCAGCCAAGAGTACGGTGCCGAGCAGTACTTC.

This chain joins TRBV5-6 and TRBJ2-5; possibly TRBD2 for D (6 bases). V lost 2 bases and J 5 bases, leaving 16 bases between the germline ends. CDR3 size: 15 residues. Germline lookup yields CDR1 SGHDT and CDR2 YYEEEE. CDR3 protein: CASSFRRLGGETQYF. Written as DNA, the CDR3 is TGTGCCAGCAGCTTCCGACGACTAGGAGGCGAGACCCAGTACTTC.

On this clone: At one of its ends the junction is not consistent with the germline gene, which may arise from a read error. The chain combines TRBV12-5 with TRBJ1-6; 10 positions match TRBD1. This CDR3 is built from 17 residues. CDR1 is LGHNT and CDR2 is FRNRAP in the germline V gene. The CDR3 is CASGGDRGSLYNSPLRF. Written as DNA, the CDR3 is TGTGCTAGTGGTGGGGACAGGGGAAGCCTCTATAATTCACCCCTCCGCTTT.

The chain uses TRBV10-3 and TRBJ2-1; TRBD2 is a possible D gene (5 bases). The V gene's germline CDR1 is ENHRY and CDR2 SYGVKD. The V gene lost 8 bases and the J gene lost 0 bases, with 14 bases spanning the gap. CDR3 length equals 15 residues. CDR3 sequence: CAIGELVSSYNEQFF. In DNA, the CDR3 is TGTGCCATCGGGGAACTAGTTTCCTCCTACAATGAGCAGTTCTTC.

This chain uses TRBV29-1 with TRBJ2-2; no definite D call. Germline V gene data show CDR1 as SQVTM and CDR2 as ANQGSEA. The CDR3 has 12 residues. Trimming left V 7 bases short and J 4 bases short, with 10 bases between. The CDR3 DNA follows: TGCAGCGCCTATCCGGGCACCGGGGAGCTGTTTTTT. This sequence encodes CSAYPGTGELFF.

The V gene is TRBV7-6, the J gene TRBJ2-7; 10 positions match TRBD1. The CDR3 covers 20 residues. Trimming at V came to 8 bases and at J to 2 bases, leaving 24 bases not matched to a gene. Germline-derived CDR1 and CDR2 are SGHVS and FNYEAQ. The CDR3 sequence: CASGPRLPTPGQGTAYEQYF. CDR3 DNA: TGTGCCAGCGGGCCTCGACTCCCTACCCCGGGACAGGGGACCGCCTACGAGCAGTACTTC.

CDR3: CASSQDPSTSGGTSGEQYF. The CDR3 DNA reads as TGCGCCAGCAGCCAAGACCCTTCGACTAGCGGGGGAACCTCGGGGGAGCAGTACTTC. The rearrangement uses TRBV4-1 and TRBJ2-5; 12 nucleotides agree with TRBD2. The germline CDR1 and CDR2 sequences are MGHRA and YSYEKL. The trim removed 0 bases at V and 11 bases at J, leaving 19 bases unmatched. CDR3 length: 19 amino acids.

CDR3 nucleotide sequence: TGCGCCAGCAGCCCCGAGGTGGTCAATCAGCCCCAGCATTTT. This translates into CASSPEVVNQPQHF. The V and J genes are TRBV4-3 and TRBJ1-5; D is unclear. This CDR3 has 14 amino acids. Germline V gene lookup returns CDR1 LGHNA and CDR2 YSLEER. The V and J ends lost 4 bases and 3 bases respectively, with 10 bases between them.

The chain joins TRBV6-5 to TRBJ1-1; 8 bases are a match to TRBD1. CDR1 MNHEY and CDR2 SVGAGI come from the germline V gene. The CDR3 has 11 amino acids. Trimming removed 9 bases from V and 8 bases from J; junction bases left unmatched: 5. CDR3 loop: CASSGGPEAFF. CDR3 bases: TGTGCCAGTTCAGGGGGCCCAGAAGCTTTCTTT.

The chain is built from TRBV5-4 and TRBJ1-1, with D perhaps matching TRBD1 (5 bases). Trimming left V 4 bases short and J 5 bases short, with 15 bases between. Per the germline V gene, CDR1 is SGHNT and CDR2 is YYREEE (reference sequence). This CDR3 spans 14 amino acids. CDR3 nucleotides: TGTGCCAGCAGCGTGCAGGGTGCCATGACTGAAGCTTTCTTT. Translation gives CASSVQGAMTEAFF.

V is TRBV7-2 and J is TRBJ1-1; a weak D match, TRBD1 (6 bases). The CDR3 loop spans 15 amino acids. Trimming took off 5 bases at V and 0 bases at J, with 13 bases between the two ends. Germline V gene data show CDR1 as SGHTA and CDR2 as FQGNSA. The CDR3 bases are TGTGCCAGCAGCCCCCGGACAGAGATGAACACTGAAGCTTTCTTT. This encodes CASSPRTEMNTEAFF.

The CDR3 protein is CASSLVATRDQETQYF. In DNA, the CDR3 is TGTGCCAGCAGCTTAGTCGCAACTAGGGACCAAGAGACCCAGTACTTC. This chain links TRBV7-7 with TRBJ2-5; TRBD2 might be the D (5 bases). V lost 1 base, J lost 0 bases, and 12 bases lay in between. This CDR3 has 16 residues. CDR1 is SSHAT and CDR2 is FNYEAQ in the germline V gene (reference sequence). Drawing the rest from reference TRBV7-7 and TRBJ2-5, the complete variable domain is GAGVSQSPRYKVTKRGQDVTLRCDPISSHATLYWYQQALGQGPEFLTYFNYEAQPDKSGLPSDRFSAERPEGSISTLTIQRTEQRDSAMYRCASSLVATRDQETQYFGPGTRLLVL.

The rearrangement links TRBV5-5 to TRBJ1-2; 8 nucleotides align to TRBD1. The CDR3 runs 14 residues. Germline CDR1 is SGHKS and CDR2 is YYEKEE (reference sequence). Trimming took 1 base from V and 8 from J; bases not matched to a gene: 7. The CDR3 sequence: CASSLQGAFMGYTF. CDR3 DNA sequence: TGTGCCAGCAGCTTGCAGGGGGCTTTCATGGGCTACACCTTC.